One sample yielded the 23 T cell receptor beta chains listed below, sequenced in a study of glioma-infiltrating T cells (dated by TCRdb to 2016 to 2017). The sequencer listed for this sample is Illumina MiSeq. TCR alpha and beta CDR3 regions were amplified with the iRepertoire nested amplicon-rescue multiplex PCR (arm-PCR) platform from RNA. Through fastp at Q25 and MiXCR, TCRdb rebuilt clones from the public reads, retaining in-frame beta chains. Records with the same CDR3 protein are collapsed into one entry carrying the most frequent genes and DNA. The sample table holds around 180,000 distinct CDR3 sequences, of which about 47% were seen once. 4% to 6.5% of the sample comes from the top ten. What was sequenced was glioma tissue, nonneoplastic brain tissue, or PBMCs (not recorded which). These receptors were collected from a human donor with low-grade glioma or glioblastoma, undergoing nonglioma brain surgery, or in good health (not recorded which).

The V gene is TRBV20-1, the J gene TRBJ2-1; 9 bases align to TRBD2. Germline CDR1 is DFQATT and CDR2 is SNEGSKA (reference sequence). The trim removed 4 bases at V and 10 bases at J, leaving 8 bases unmatched. This CDR3 has 13 amino acids. The CDR3 is CSAKGLAGVEQFF. The CDR3 DNA follows: TGCAGTGCTAAGGGACTAGCTGGAGTAGAGCAGTTCTTC.

About this clonotype itself: One end of the junction does not line up with germline, which may come from a read error. The CDR3 coding sequence is TGTGCCAGAAGTTTATCTGGGGGAGGGGGAAGGGACAATGAGCAGTTCTTC. This encodes CARSLSGGGGRDNEQFF. The chain is built from TRBV27 and TRBJ2-1, with D possibly TRBD2 on 7 matching bases. This CDR3 comprises 17 residues. Germline values: CDR1 MNHEY, CDR2 SMNVEV (reference sequence).

The chain combines TRBV5-4 with TRBJ2-1; D is perhaps TRBD1 (6 bases). The CDR3 is 13 residues long. The germline V gene encodes CDR1 SGHNT and CDR2 YYREEE (reference sequence). Trimming stripped 0 bases from V and 9 bases from J, with 10 bases between. CDR3 DNA: TGTGCCAGCAGCTTGGAAAGGGGGTTTGAGCAGTTCTTC. Translated: CASSLERGFEQFF.

V usage is TRBV5-1 and J usage is TRBJ2-1; 10 bases are a match to TRBD2. CDR1 and CDR2 from the germline V gene are SGHRS and YFSETQ. CDR3 length equals 15 residues. The trim removed 0 bases at V and 8 bases at J, leaving 5 bases unmatched. DNA of the CDR3: TGCGCCAGCAGCTTGGAGGCTAGCGGGAGTGATGAGCAGTTCTTC. This codes for CASSLEASGSDEQFF.

The chain couples TRBV5-1 to TRBJ1-2, with TRBD1 as a possible D gene (6 bases). Trimming removed 6 bases at V and 8 bases at J, with 17 bases between. Per the germline V gene, CDR1 is SGHRS and CDR2 is YFSETQ. CDR3 length equals 13 residues. As DNA, the CDR3 is TGCGCCAGCAACCCAGAACAGGGAGTCGGCTACACCTTC. As protein: CASNPEQGVGYTF. Variable domain in full (rest from reference TRBV5-1 and TRBJ1-2): KAGVTQTPRYLIKTRGQQVTLSCSPISGHRSVSWYQQTPGQGLQFLFEYFSETQRNKGNFPGRFSGRQFSNSRSEMNVSTLELGDSALYLCASNPEQGVGYTFGSGTRLTVV.

This sequence joins TRBV2 and TRBJ1-1, with 7 positions matching TRBD1. The CDR3 has 12 amino acids. From germline, CDR1 is SNHLY and CDR2 FYNNEI. V shed 8 bases, J shed 3 bases, and the junction held 3 bases outside the gene matches. In DNA form, the CDR3 reads TGTGCCAGCGACAGGGAGGACACTGAAGCTTTCTTT. This encodes CASDREDTEAFF.

As regards this clonotype: The junction does not match germline at one end; this may be a read error. The genes are TRBV7-3 and TRBJ2-5, with a weak D call TRBD2 (6 bases). The CDR3 extends over 12 amino acids. In germline, CDR1 is SGHTA, CDR2 FQGTGA. Written as DNA, the CDR3 is TGTGCCATCAGCTTAGCGGTAGAGACCCAGTACTTC. Amino acid sequence: CAISLAVETQYF. The entire variable domain, with the rest obtained from reference TRBV7-3 and TRBJ2-5, is as follows: GAGVSQTPSNKVTEKGKYVELRCDPISGHTALYWYRQSLGQGPEFLIYFQGTGAADDSGLPNDRFFAVRPEGSVSTLKIQRTERGDSAVYLCAISLAVETQYFGPGTRLLVL.

For this clonotype: A much larger clone differs from this one at a single base, so this may be a read error. The V and J genes are TRBV7-9 and TRBJ2-5, with D possibly being TRBD1 (6 bases). This CDR3 is built from 14 residues. In germline, CDR1 is SEHNR, CDR2 FQNEAQ (reference sequence). CDR3 amino acids: CASSGGQYQETKYF. The CDR3 DNA is TGTGCCAGCAGTGGCGGACAGTACCAAGAGACCAAGTACTTC.

With respect to this clonotype: A junction boundary mismatches the germline segment, possibly from a read error. The chain links TRBV20-1 to TRBJ2-1; TRBD2 matches 13 bases. Germline values: CDR1 DFQATT, CDR2 SNEGSKA (reference sequence). The length of the CDR3 is 14 residues. The CDR3 loop is CSDRRTSGSHEQFF. Written as DNA, the CDR3 is TGCAGTGATAGAAGGACTAGCGGGAGCCATGAGCAGTTCTTC.

The chain is built from TRBV29-1 and TRBJ2-3; 13 bases line up with TRBD2. The CDR3 spans 16 residues. The germline CDR1 and CDR2 sequences are SQVTM and ANQGSEA. Unmatched junction bases numbered 2, after V lost 1 base and J lost 1 base. The CDR3 is CSVEGGTSGGTDTQYF. The CDR3, as DNA: TGCAGCGTTGAAGGAGGGACTAGCGGGGGCACAGATACGCAGTATTTT.

The V and J genes are TRBV7-2 and TRBJ2-1; TRBD2 agrees at 9 bases. Germline CDR1 reads SGHTA; CDR2 reads FQGNSA. The CDR3 is 17 amino acids. V trimming: 4 bases; J trimming: 1 base; junction bases outside the gene matches: 8. CDR3 DNA: TGTGCCAGCAGCTCCCCGCGGGGGGGAGGTTCCTACAATGAGCAGTTCTTC. Its translation is CASSSPRGGGSYNEQFF.

In regard to this clonotype: One end of the junction varies from germline; a read error may be responsible. The gene calls are TRBV6-1 and TRBJ1-2, with 9 positions matching TRBD1. The CDR3 contains 15 residues. Looked up from germline, CDR1 is MNHNS and CDR2 is SASEGT. CDR3 sequence (DNA): TGTGCCAGCACCCCCTCCAGGGACAGGGAGTATGTCTACACCTTC. It yields the protein CASTPSRDREYVYTF.

This clonotype was detected a few times. This chain uses TRBV12-3 or TRBV12-4 with TRBJ2-7; 10 bases match TRBD1. With V trimmed by 0 bases and J by 6 bases, 5 bases remained unmatched. This CDR3 region has 15 residues. CDR3 DNA sequence: TGTGCCAGCAGTTTAGCACGGGACAGGGGTATCGAGCAGTACTTC. Encoded protein: CASSLARDRGIEQYF.

In this sample, this clonotype turned up a few times. A much larger clone differs by one base, so this may be a read error. The chain joins TRBV2 to TRBJ2-1; 12 bases map to TRBD2. The germline gives CDR1 SNHLY, CDR2 FYNNEI. The CDR3 runs 14 residues. Losses at the gene ends were 9 bases for V and 4 bases for J; bases not matched to a gene: 4. The CDR3 spells CARGLAGLYNEQFF. The CDR3 DNA reads TGTGCCAGAGGACTAGCGGGATTGTACAATGAGCAGTTCTTC.

This clonotype has a handful of counts. This sequence joins TRBV3-1 and TRBJ1-4; the D gene is possibly TRBD1 (6 bases). Germline CDR1 is LGHDT and CDR2 is YNNKEL (reference sequence). The CDR3 runs 16 residues. Trimming shortened V by 5 bases and J by 0 bases, and 13 bases separated the two germline ends. The CDR3 spells CASSFGQLATNEKLFF. The CDR3 DNA follows: TGTGCCAGCAGCTTTGGACAGCTTGCAACTAATGAAAAACTGTTTTTT.

Regarding this clonotype: Its ends do not fully match the called genes, so a read error is possible. The rearrangement joins TRBV5-1 to TRBJ2-1, with TRBD2 matching 16 bases. The CDR3 is made up of 15 amino acids. The V gene's germline CDR1 is SGHRS and CDR2 YFSETQ. The CDR3 DNA reads TGCGCCAGCAGCGGGACTAGCGGGAGGGCCAATGATCAGTTCTTC. Translating gives CASSGTSGRANDQFF.

The DNA for the CDR3 is TGCAGCGTTGGAGAAGGAACAAACAACGGGGGGGAGCAGTTCTTC. It encodes CSVGEGTNNGGEQFF. The J gene is TRBJ2-1, the V gene TRBV29-1, with 7 bases lining up with TRBD2. The CDR3 is 15 amino acids. V gave up 4 bases and J gave up 10 bases; unmatched junction bases: 16. Per the germline V gene, CDR1 is SQVTM and CDR2 is ANQGSEA.

V is TRBV10-3 and J is TRBJ2-7; no clear D gene. Germline CDR1 is ENHRY and CDR2 is SYGVKD. This CDR3 has 15 amino acids. V shed 4 bases and J shed 5 bases, with 18 bases lying between them. CDR3 in DNA: TGTGCCATCAGTGGGACGGGTCCCCGGGCTCACGAGCAGTACTTC. This sequence encodes CAISGTGPRAHEQYF.

In this sample, this clonotype turned up many times. The chain uses TRBV20-1 and TRBJ1-1, with D possibly TRBD1 on 5 matching bases. The CDR3 spans 12 residues. Trimming cost V 5 bases and J 4 bases, with 11 bases left between them. From germline, CDR1 is DFQATT and CDR2 SNEGSKA (reference sequence). This CDR3 reads CSAGGGGTEAFF. CDR3 sequence (DNA): TGCAGTGCTGGGGGGGGGGGCACTGAAGCTTTCTTT.

The rearrangement uses TRBV28 and TRBJ1-2, with TRBD1 as a possible D gene (6 bases). Germline V gene lookup returns CDR1 MDHEN and CDR2 SYDVKM. The V end was cut by 6 bases, the J end by 3 bases, with 29 bases between. The CDR3 runs 19 residues. The CDR3 here is CASSTNLPGQGWSDYGYTF. The CDR3 DNA reads TGTGCCAGCAGCACCAACTTGCCGGGACAAGGGTGGTCCGACTATGGCTACACCTTC.

A remark on this clonotype: It may be a read error: a sequence one base away is much more abundant. V and J are TRBV20-1 and TRBJ2-7, with 8 bases lining up with TRBD2. The CDR3 spans 16 residues. Unmatched junction bases numbered 10, after V lost 0 bases and J lost 3 bases. The V gene's germline CDR1 is DFQATT and CDR2 SNEGSKA (reference sequence). The CDR3 DNA is TGCAGTGCTAGAGATGACGGAGTAGCGGGGCGCTACGAGCAGTACTTC. This gives the protein CSARDDGVAGRYEQYF.

The V gene is TRBV28, the J gene TRBJ1-5; no clear D. V gave up 6 bases and J gave up 10 bases, with 10 bases separating them. The CDR3 runs to 11 residues. In germline, CDR1 is MDHEN, CDR2 SYDVKM. Here the CDR3 reads CASRDFQPQHF. The CDR3 DNA follows: TGTGCCAGCAGGGACTTTCAACCCCAGCATTTT.

This clonotype has more than one count but fewer than ten. This rearrangement joins TRBV12-3 or TRBV12-4 to TRBJ1-1; tentatively, D is TRBD1 (5 bases). The CDR3 covers 11 residues. The germline V and J ends were trimmed by 7 bases and 8 bases, with 11 bases remaining between them. The CDR3 nucleotides are TGTGCCAGCACCCTACGGGGGGAAGCTTTCTTT. This gives the protein CASTLRGEAFF.